The present T cell receptor (beta chain) was sequenced within a study of regulatory T cells in long-lasting Graves disease (dated by TCRdb to the early 2020s). Broadly, across the study: Newly diagnosed Graves' disease patients had taken antithyroid drugs for less than 3 months. Persistent Graves' disease patients were compared with newly diagnosed Graves' disease patients by peripheral blood TCR sequencing and RNA sequencing. The study took place in China and was registered as a clinical trial. TCR sequencing covered 13 persistent and roughly 20 newly diagnosed Graves' disease patients, some 33 samples in total. Paper-wide results and their limitations: TRBV28, TRBJ1-2 and TRBJ2-5 were preferentially used in persistent disease, while TRBV20-1 and TRBJ2-1 were favored in newly diagnosed disease. Lower TCR Shannon entropy and fewer highly expanded clones were observed in persistent Graves' disease patients than in newly diagnosed patients, which suggested clonal expansion. Peripheral blood alone was examined, since thyroid tissue, which constituted the primary lesion, could not be accessed. Patients with persistent disease shared more public clonotypes (about 2,900) than newly diagnosed patients did (approximately 1,000). Only the TCR beta chain was sequenced and analyzed. The small sample size was acknowledged by the authors as a limitation that may reduce accuracy.

Explained via the paper, the time point label denotes: newly diagnosed GD, antithyroid drugs for less than 3 months. For both TCR sequencing and RNA sequencing, RNA was extracted from PBMCs in TRIzol. The diagnosis of Graves' disease followed American Thyroid Association guidelines. Recruitment of patients was carried out at an endocrinology department in Xi'an, China. From each patient, approximately 9.9 milliliters of peripheral blood was collected into an EDTA anticoagulant tube. Ficoll Paque Plus density gradient separation was used to isolate PBMCs, and no additional T cell sorting was done. An Agilent 2100 Bioanalyzer and agarose gel were used to check RNA quality, and a NanoDrop 2000 was used to measure RNA concentration. Unmatched junction bases come to 11, with V trimmed by 8 bases and J by 5 bases. CDR3 length: 17 amino acids, cysteine to phenylalanine. The DNA shown is the 51-base CDR3, in frame from base 1.

Library method: multiplex PCR. For sequencing, an Illumina HiSeq 4000 was employed. TCR beta libraries were built with iRepertoire HTBI primers and Arm-PCR amplification of CDR3 regions. PCR products were gel purified before sequencing. As for the authors' bioinformatics: Across samples, around 62 TRBV and 15 or so TRBJ segments were identified and used for gene usage analysis of CDR3 amino acid clonotypes. COPE and FqMerger were used to merge filtered high-quality paired reads into contigs. BLAST was used to align contigs to IMGT TRBV, TRBD and TRBJ reference genes, and CDR3 was defined according to IMGT. Any clonotype with a frequency above 0.1% was counted as a highly expanded clone. Shannon entropy served as the measure of repertoire diversity, while the Gini coefficient captured V-J evenness. A clonotype was considered public if more than one individual shared it. The public reads were reanalyzed by TCRdb: fastp trimming at Q25, MiXCR alignment, in-frame beta chains only. Every distinct CDR3 protein forms one entry, paired with its most common genes and DNA. TCRdb, not the original authors, processed these V and J calls. The sample profile shows hundreds of thousands of distinct CDR3 sequences; around 16% of them were found once. The ten largest account for around 11% of the sample.

This clonotype was observed at least ten times. Its recognized antigen is unknown. The record has no base qualities; no much larger clone is one base away. The sample was also linked to a second study, of T cells in Graves' hyperthyroidism and ophthalmopathy. That second publication adds: A patient counted as having stable Graves' hyperthyroidism if no progression to ophthalmopathy occurred over 18 months of follow-up. The hyperthyroidism patients were between 18 and 65 years old and newly diagnosed, with a disease duration of less than 2 months. The study excluded patients with uncontrolled infections, other autoimmune diseases, pregnancy or lactation. Diagnoses relied on clinical symptoms, serum thyroxine and TRAb, thyroid ultrasound and orbital computed tomography. A first-round RT-PCR of the TCR CDR3 used the HTBI primer set with the Qiagen OneStep RT-PCR kit. Most expanded thyroid clonotypes (frequency above 0.001) were also found in blood, which suggests that blood repertoires may mirror thyroid immune responses. In cross-validation, a model built on a 13 V-J signature told ophthalmopathy apart from stable hyperthyroidism with approximately 90% sensitivity and roughly 83% specificity, and in testing the same model reached 80%/75%. During validation, the model predicted progression to ophthalmopathy a median of roughly 7.1 months ahead of onset, with almost 71% sensitivity and 72.22% specificity. To identify distinguishing TCR V-J signatures, a discovery cohort of about 100 patients was used, comprising 40 to 45 with Graves' ophthalmopathy and some 60 with stable Graves' hyperthyroidism. Prospective prediction of ophthalmopathy was tested in an independent validation cohort of some 19 hyperthyroidism patients and roughly 16 patients who later progressed to ophthalmopathy. The approximately 100 discovery patients were divided at random into training and test sets in a 7:3 ratio. In addition, the study compared T-cell repertoires in thyroid tissue and in blood from over 5 Graves' hyperthyroidism patients. After sampling, hyperthyroidism patients received methimazole starting at 30 mg daily, and ophthalmopathy patients received high-dose intravenous methylprednisolone. Libraries were constructed in a second round of multiplex PCR, after which size selection and purification were performed. The libraries were sequenced on an Illumina HiSeq2000 using paired-end 100 bp reads. SOAPnuke was used to process the raw data, removing reads that contained adapters or uncalled bases, had a mean Phred below 15, or lacked an exact match to the constant primer or identifier. COPE v1.2.5 was used to merge high-quality paired reads, and clonotypes were defined as unique nucleotide sequences. Clonotypes were aligned to IMGT TRBV, TRBD and TRBJ reference segments using MiTCR v1.1. The analysis included only V-J combinations with a frequency above 0.0001, which together covered 99% to 99.2% of the repertoires. A TCS score was defined as the ratio of F50 (clonal expansion) to E x V (chaos), with BLOSUM62-based TCRdist applied between CDR3 peptides within each V-J. Welch's t-statistics and random forest reduced just over 500 V-J features to roughly 13, which were used in a naive Bayes classifier (R e1071). Sample size was not statistically predetermined, and blinding of investigators to group allocation was not performed. The paper describes TCR Vbeta CDR3 sequencing of around 130 peripheral blood samples, made up of 40 to 45 ophthalmopathy patients, over 70 hyperthyroidism patients and 17 progressor patients.

The sequencing used peripheral blood mononuclear cells (PBMCs), collected at new diagnosis, from a patient treated with antithyroid drugs. The receptor comes from a man younger than 35 with Graves disease. Donor details come from another sample of the same person, matched by shared clones. Recombination connected TRBV12-3 or TRBV12-4 to TRBJ2-1, and 14 bases in between align with TRBD2. The CDR3 has the sequence CASGWPTSGRGNNEQFF. The nucleotides read TGTGCCAGCGGTTGGCCGACTAGCGGGAGGGGAAACAATGAGCAGTTCTTC.